This TCR beta chain was retrieved from a study of blood T cell repertoires in COVID-19. Study details: Researchers got acute and convalescent COVID-19 samples from the United States, Italy and Spain. T cells, B-cell-depleted T cells, or PBMCs provided the cDNA or gDNA that served as material.

Clones were read by immunoSEQ multiplex PCR, and TCRdb kept only the in-frame ones, dropping some. The table records roughly 570,000 clones, around nine tenths of them present only once. Seattle enrolled patients during active infection and tracked them longitudinally. This CDR3 spans 15 amino acids. In germline, CDR1 is LGHNA, CDR2 YNFKEQ. The germline V and J ends were trimmed by 4 bases and 3 bases, with 12 bases remaining between them. The sequenced sample consisted of peripheral blood. The chain is built from TRBV4-2 and TRBJ2-2; D is ambiguous. The origin of this receptor is a woman between 45 and 65 years old with COVID-19, enrolled during active disease. CDR3 coding DNA: TGTGCCAGCAGCCCCGAGGCTTCGTACACCGGGGAGCTGTTTTTT. Translation gives CASSPEASYTGELFF.